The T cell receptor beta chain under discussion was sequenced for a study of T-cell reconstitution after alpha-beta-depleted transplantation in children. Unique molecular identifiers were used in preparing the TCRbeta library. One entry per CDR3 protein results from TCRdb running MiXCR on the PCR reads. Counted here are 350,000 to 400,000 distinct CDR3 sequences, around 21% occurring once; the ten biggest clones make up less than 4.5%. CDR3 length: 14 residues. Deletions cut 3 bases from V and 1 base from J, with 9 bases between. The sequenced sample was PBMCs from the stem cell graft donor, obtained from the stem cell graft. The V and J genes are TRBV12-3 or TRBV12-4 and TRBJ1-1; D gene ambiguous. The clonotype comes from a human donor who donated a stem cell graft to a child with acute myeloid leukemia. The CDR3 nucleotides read TGTGCCAGCAGTTTGTTCCAAGAGAACACTGAAGCTTTCTTT. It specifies CASSLFQENTEAFF.